A single sample is the source of the 19 T cell receptor beta chains below, sequenced in a study of shared clonotypes between healthy human individuals. Using immunoSEQ multiplex PCR, the repertoire was profiled, and TCRdb retains in-frame clones only, with some absent. Here the sample spans 2 million to 2.5 million clones, 93% being singletons. The source material was naive CD4+ T cells from PBMCs. Noted subset: CD45RA+ positively selected. The receptors derive from a man between 18 and 29 years old in good health. Some clones in this sample may be carry-over from other donors' samples.

The V call is TRBV25-1, the J call TRBJ2-2, with TRBD1 identical over 9 bases. The germline gives CDR1 MGHDK, CDR2 SYGVNS. Trimming at V came to 10 bases and at J to 4 bases, leaving 7 bases not matched to a gene. This CDR3 has 14 residues. In DNA form, the CDR3 reads TGTGCCACCACGGGACAGGGTTCCACCGGGGAGCTGTTTTTT. Amino acid sequence: CATTGQGSTGELFF. Supplemented by reference TRBV25-1 and TRBJ2-2, the full variable domain reads EADIYQTPRYLVIGTGKKITLECSQTMGHDKMYWYQQDPGMELHLIHYSYGVNSTEKGDLSSESTVSRIRTEHFPLTLESARPSHTSQYLCATTGQGSTGELFFGEGSRLTVL.

The chain uses TRBV10-3 and TRBJ1-2; D is perhaps TRBD1 (6 bases). CDR1 and CDR2 (germline): ENHRY, SYGVKD. The CDR3 is 16 amino acids. Deletions cut 3 bases from V and 0 bases from J, with 14 bases between. CDR3 amino acids: CAISERQVRANYGYTF. In nucleotides, the CDR3 is TGTGCCATCAGTGAAAGACAGGTACGCGCTAACTATGGCTACACCTTC.

The chain carries TRBV27 and TRBJ2-7; 11 bases are a match to TRBD2. CDR3 length: 15 amino acids. Germline V gives CDR1 MNHEY, CDR2 SMNVEV (reference sequence). V shed 5 bases, J shed 4 bases, and the junction held 7 bases outside the gene matches. CDR3 bases: TGTGCCAGCAGTATACTAGCGGGGGTAGGGTACGAGCAGTACTTC. Residues: CASSILAGVGYEQYF.

The V and J genes are TRBV9 and TRBJ1-3, with D tentatively TRBD1 (6 bases). Germline lookup yields CDR1 SGDLS and CDR2 YYNGEE. Trimming took 4 bases from V and 1 from J, leaving 9 bases between them. This CDR3 has 14 amino acids. The CDR3 here is CASSKGGSGNTIYF. The CDR3 DNA reads as TGTGCCAGCAGCAAAGGGGGTTCTGGAAACACCATATATTTT.

This clone was seen a few times. V is TRBV9 and J is TRBJ1-5; no clear D gene. The germline V gene encodes CDR1 SGDLS and CDR2 YYNGEE. CDR3 length equals 14 residues. Trimming pared 3 bases from V and 0 bases from J, leaving 7 bases between. The chain's CDR3 is CASSATNSNQPQHF. CDR3 coding DNA: TGTGCCAGCAGCGCGACAAATAGCAATCAGCCCCAGCATTTT.

This clone showed up just once. V is TRBV30 and J is TRBJ1-5; D unclear. The germline V gene has CDR1 GTSNPN and CDR2 SVGIG (reference sequence). The CDR3 consists of 14 residues. Trimming left V 3 bases short and J 0 bases short, with 9 bases between. The CDR3 sequence is CAWSGFYSNQPQHF. CDR3 nucleotides: TGTGCCTGGAGCGGGTTTTATAGCAATCAGCCCCAGCATTTT.

J is TRBJ2-5 and V is TRBV11-2; D is uncertain. CDR1 is SGHAT and CDR2 is FQNNGV in the germline V gene. The CDR3 is made up of 13 amino acids. The V end lost 3 bases, the J end lost 1 base, and 6 bases lay between the germline ends. CDR3 residues: CASSFGVQETQYF. CDR3 coding DNA: TGTGCCAGCAGCTTTGGGGTCCAAGAGACCCAGTACTTC.

The genes are TRBV7-3 and TRBJ2-3, with 11 bases matching TRBD2. Germline V CDR1 and CDR2: SGHTA, FQGTGA. This CDR3 has 13 residues. Germline trimming cut 5 bases from V and 11 bases from J; bases unmatched to any gene: 6. CDR3 sequence: CASSPTSGSEQYF. CDR3 bases: TGTGCCAGCAGCCCTACTAGCGGGAGTGAGCAGTATTTT.

V usage is TRBV30 and J usage is TRBJ1-1; tentatively, D is TRBD1 (5 bases). Germline CDR1 GTSNPN, CDR2 SVGIG (reference sequence). Trimming removed 5 bases from V and 11 bases from J, with 12 bases in between. The CDR3 extends over 10 amino acids. CDR3 amino acids: CAWGSGGAFF. The CDR3 nucleotides read TGTGCCTGGGGTTCCGGGGGGGCTTTCTTT.

The chain has TRBV4-2 and TRBJ1-2; TRBD1 aligns across 7 bases. This CDR3 is 15 amino acids long. With 0 bases clipped from V and 6 bases from J, the junction kept 7 bases outside the gene matches. Germline lookup yields CDR1 LGHNA and CDR2 YNFKEQ. CDR3 bases: TGTGCCAGCAGCCAAGATTGGCAGGGGGAGAATGGCTACACCTTC. Translation gives CASSQDWQGENGYTF.

The chain has TRBV27 and TRBJ2-1; D gene uncertain. This CDR3 has 15 residues. V lost 6 bases, J lost 5 bases, and 17 bases lay in between. Germline CDR1 reads MNHEY; CDR2 reads SMNVEV (reference sequence). CDR3 amino acids: CASSRPPDWNNEQFF. CDR3 nucleotides: TGTGCCAGCAGCCGACCACCCGACTGGAACAATGAGCAGTTCTTC.

The chain employs TRBV11-2 and TRBJ2-5; D uncertain. The V gene lost 4 bases and the J gene lost 10 bases, with 13 bases spanning the gap. Germline CDR1 and CDR2: SGHAT and FQNNGV. This CDR3 contains 12 residues. CDR3 nucleotide sequence: TGTGCCAGCAGCTCGCAGATCGGCCACCAGTACTTC. The encoded protein is CASSSQIGHQYF.

The gene calls are TRBV19 and TRBJ2-3, with D possibly being TRBD2 (5 bases). The CDR3 runs to 16 residues. V shed 2 bases and J shed 2 bases, with 14 bases lying between them. Germline V gene lookup returns CDR1 LNHDA and CDR2 SQIVND (reference sequence). The CDR3 DNA follows: TGTGCCAGTAGTATAAATCCCGCGGGTCACACAGATACGCAGTATTTT. It encodes CASSINPAGHTDTQYF.

Concerning this clone itself: The same CDR3 can be traced to other DNA sequences in this sample. The chain's CDR3 is CASSFTYGYTF. The CDR3 nucleotides read TGTGCCAGCAGTTTCACATATGGCTACACCTTC. The genes are TRBV28 and TRBJ1-2, with D unresolved. V shed 3 bases and J shed 5 bases, with 4 bases lying between them. Germline CDR1 is MDHEN and CDR2 is SYDVKM. This CDR3 spans 11 amino acids.

CDR3 bases: TGTGCCAGCAGGGCAAGGGGGGGACCGATTGAGGAGACCCAGTACTTC. It encodes CASRARGGPIEETQYF. The chain combines TRBV2 with TRBJ2-5, with D possibly matching TRBD2 (7 bases). Per germline, CDR1 SNHLY and CDR2 FYNNEI. The CDR3 spans 16 residues. Trimming removed 6 bases at V and 5 bases at J, with 22 bases between. The full variable domain, completed using reference TRBV2 and TRBJ2-5, is EPEVTQTPSHQVTQMGQEVILRCVPISNHLYFYWYRQILGQKVEFLVSFYNNEISEKSEIFDDQFSVERPDGSNFTLKIRSTKLEDSAMYFCASRARGGPIEETQYFGPGTRLLVL.

The V gene is TRBV19, the J gene TRBJ1-5, with 8 nucleotides matching TRBD1. Germline V gene sequence: CDR1 LNHDA, CDR2 SQIVND (reference sequence). V gave up 6 bases and J gave up 4 bases; unmatched junction bases: 8. The CDR3 has 15 residues. The DNA for the CDR3 is TGTGCCAGTAGGAAGACAGGGGTTCTTAATCAGCCCCAGCATTTT. Translating gives CASRKTGVLNQPQHF.

The rearrangement uses TRBV5-1 and TRBJ2-5, with 11 bases fitting TRBD1. The CDR3 is 16 residues long. J gave up 4 bases and V 4 bases, and 9 bases lay outside the gene matches. Per germline, CDR1 SGHRS and CDR2 YFSETQ. This chain's CDR3 is CASSRSPGTGGETQYF. In nucleotides, the CDR3 is TGCGCCAGCAGCCGGAGCCCCGGGACAGGGGGAGAGACCCAGTACTTC.

Note on this clone: Other DNA sequences within the sample encode an identical CDR3. The chain employs TRBV7-2 and TRBJ1-5; tentatively, D is TRBD1 (6 bases). The CDR3 length is 14 residues. The V end was cut by 5 bases, the J end by 7 bases, with 15 bases between. The V gene's germline CDR1 is SGHTA and CDR2 FQGNSA. This CDR3 is CASSPTGANQPQHF. In DNA, the CDR3 is TGTGCCAGCAGCCCGACAGGAGCGAACCAGCCCCAGCATTTT.

This clone was found once. The chain recombines TRBV4-1 with TRBJ1-4, with D maybe TRBD1 (5 bases). Between the trimmed V and J ends, which lost 3 bases and 9 bases, there was a span of 26 bases. Germline CDR1 reads MGHRA; CDR2 reads YSYEKL. This CDR3 is 18 amino acids long. CDR3 bases: TGCGCCAGCAGCCAGGAGACCGGGGCAAGCAGTGTAAACAAAAAACTGTTTTTT. Translation: CASSQETGASSVNKKLFF.